The 19 T cell receptor beta chains presented below share a single source sample, sequenced in a study of metastatic and nonmetastatic thyroid tumors. Before thyroid surgery, none of the patients had received any treatment. With MiXCR, TCRdb called clones anew from the PCR reads. The data show roughly 15,000 clones, around 36% seen once. Sequencing was done on a sample of tumor tissue. Every receptor here comes from a female donor with papillary thyroid cancer or a benign thyroid nodule (not recorded which). Some clones in this sample may be carry-over from other donors' samples.

The chain carries TRBV20-1 and TRBJ2-1; the match to TRBD2 covers 13 bases. Germline lookup yields CDR1 DFQATT and CDR2 SNEGSKA (reference sequence). This CDR3 spans 16 amino acids. The junction had 5 bases not matched to a gene; V was cut back by 2 bases and J by 4 bases. The CDR3: CSARSLAGGLYNEQFF. The CDR3 DNA reads TGCAGTGCTAGATCACTAGCGGGAGGGCTTTACAATGAGCAGTTCTTC.

The V and J genes are TRBV6-5 and TRBJ1-1; D call uncertain. The CDR3 runs 14 residues. Germline values: CDR1 MNHEY, CDR2 SVGAGI. Trimming removed 4 bases at V and 4 bases at J, with 13 bases between. This CDR3 reads CASSLEVRATEAFF. The CDR3 region has the DNA TGTGCCAGCAGTTTGGAAGTCCGTGCCACTGAAGCTTTCTTT.

This clone rates as medium-sized. This chain connects TRBV20-1 to TRBJ1-1, with a tentative D call TRBD1 (5 bases). This CDR3 is 11 amino acids long. V lost 7 bases and J 5 bases, leaving 11 bases between the germline ends. Germline CDR1 reads DFQATT; CDR2 reads SNEGSKA (reference sequence). CDR3 amino acids: CSGQGKTEAFF. Written as DNA, the CDR3 is TGCAGTGGTCAGGGTAAAACTGAAGCTTTCTTT.

V gene TRBV4-1 combines with J gene TRBJ1-1; 7 bases are shared with TRBD1. Germline assignment: CDR1 MGHRA and CDR2 YSYEKL. Germline trimming cut 0 bases from V and 7 bases from J; bases unmatched to any gene: 8. The CDR3 is made up of 15 amino acids. CDR3 in amino acids: CASSQDGRGGDEAFF. CDR3 sequence (DNA): TGCGCCAGCAGCCAAGATGGCAGGGGGGGAGATGAAGCTTTCTTT.

The table lists this clone with many counts. The chain couples TRBV4-1 to TRBJ2-1; D might be TRBD1 (6 bases). Per germline, CDR1 MGHRA and CDR2 YSYEKL. There are 15 residues in the CDR3. With 5 bases removed from V and 2 bases from J, the gap between germline ends came to 13 bases. The CDR3 coding sequence is TGCGCCAGCAGCTCCGGGACACAGACCTACAATGAGCAGTTCTTC. Its protein product is CASSSGTQTYNEQFF.

This clone is labeled as medium-sized. This chain connects TRBV10-3 to TRBJ2-1; 10 nucleotides match TRBD1. Trimming cost V 2 bases and J 8 bases; bases outside gene matches: 9. The CDR3 extends over 16 amino acids. Looked up from germline, CDR1 is ENHRY and CDR2 is SYGVKD. CDR3 nucleotide sequence: TGTGCCATCAGTGAGCCGGGACAGGGGATGCTCCATGAGCAGTTCTTC. This codes for CAISEPGQGMLHEQFF.

J is TRBJ1-2 and V is TRBV4-1; the D is unclear. This CDR3 has 15 residues. Trimming removed 0 bases from V and 1 base from J, with 9 bases in between. From germline, CDR1 is MGHRA and CDR2 YSYEKL. The CDR3 DNA follows: TGCGCCAGCAGCCAAGATATCAATGATAACTATGGCTACACCTTC. It encodes CASSQDINDNYGYTF.

This clone was detected ten times or more. This chain connects TRBV15 to TRBJ2-7; 9 positions agree with TRBD2. This CDR3 has 15 amino acids. Looked up from germline, CDR1 is LNHNV and CDR2 is YYDKDF (reference sequence). With V trimmed by 2 bases and J by 2 bases, 4 bases remained unmatched. CDR3 coding DNA: TGTGCCACCAGCAGACCTCAGCGGGGGGCCTACGAGCAGTACTTC. Translating it yields CATSRPQRGAYEQYF.

CDR3 in DNA: TGTGCCTGGAGTTCAGGGCGATACGAGCAGTACTTC. It codes for CAWSSGRYEQYF. The V and J genes are TRBV30 and TRBJ2-7, with TRBD1 as a possible D gene (5 bases). Deletions cut 2 bases from V and 4 bases from J, with 9 bases between. From germline, CDR1 is GTSNPN and CDR2 SVGIG (reference sequence). The CDR3 is made up of 12 amino acids. Together with reference TRBV30 and TRBJ2-7, the CDR3 gives the full variable domain: SQTIHQWPATLVQPVGSPLSLECTVEGTSNPNLYWYRQAAGRGLQLLFYSVGIGQISSEVPQNLSASRPQDRQFILSSKKLLLSDSGFYLCAWSSGRYEQYFGPGTRLTVT.

Sample share makes this clone medium-sized. The chain couples TRBV19 to TRBJ1-2; D call uncertain. Per the germline V gene, CDR1 is LNHDA and CDR2 is SQIVND (reference sequence). V was clipped by 9 bases and J by 6 bases, with 14 bases between them. The CDR3 totals 12 residues. CDR3 amino acids: CARQRAPDGYTF. CDR3 nucleotides: TGTGCCAGGCAGAGGGCCCCGGATGGCTACACCTTC.

The chain employs TRBV12-3 or TRBV12-4 and TRBJ2-2, with 11 bases aligning to TRBD2. With V trimmed by 5 bases and J by 3 bases, 5 bases remained unmatched. This CDR3 contains 16 residues. Written as DNA, the CDR3 is TGTGCCAGCAGTCCTGGGACTAGCGGAGACACCGGGGAGCTGTTTTTT. Amino acids: CASSPGTSGDTGELFF.

In its sample, this clone was seen many times. CDR3 nucleotides: TGTGCCAGCAGCGGTGAGGCTTTCTCTAATGAAAAACTGTTTTTT. It codes for CASSGEAFSNEKLFF. The rearrangement links TRBV5-6 to TRBJ1-4; no reliable D call. V was pared by 4 bases and J by 3 bases, with 13 bases between. The CDR3 consists of 15 residues. CDR1 and CDR2 (germline): SGHDT, YYEEEE.

This clone was seen ten or more times. The chain carries TRBV2 and TRBJ2-7; D may be TRBD2 (5 bases). Trimming stripped 3 bases from V and 4 bases from J, with 7 bases between. The germline V gene encodes CDR1 SNHLY and CDR2 FYNNEI. The CDR3 loop spans 12 amino acids. The CDR3 bases are TGTGCCAGCAGTGAGGCGGGTTACGAGCAGTACTTC. Translated, it gives CASSEAGYEQYF.

This clone came up many times. The J gene is TRBJ1-5, the V gene TRBV18, with 7 bases aligning to TRBD1. V lost 4 bases and J lost 2; bases outside the gene matches: 5. Germline CDR1 reads KGHSH; CDR2 reads LQKENI. This CDR3 has 15 amino acids. CDR3 in amino acids: CASSLPGGGNQPQHF. The CDR3 DNA is TGTGCCAGCTCACTCCCAGGGGGAGGCAATCAGCCCCAGCATTTT.

This clone was seen a handful of times. The rearrangement uses TRBV6-1 and TRBJ1-5, with D maybe TRBD1 (5 bases). Germline V gene sequence: CDR1 MNHNS, CDR2 SASEGT. CDR3 length: 13 amino acids. V dropped 4 bases and J dropped 5 bases, with 9 bases sitting between them. The chain's CDR3 is CASSGTPDQPQHF. Here the CDR3 DNA reads TGTGCCAGCAGTGGGACACCGGATCAGCCCCAGCATTTT.

The DNA of the CDR3 is TGTGCCAGTACCGAGGGGGACGGAAGCACAGATACGCAGTATTTT. Amino acids: CASTEGDGSTDTQYF. The V call is TRBV19, the J call TRBJ2-3; D possibly corresponds to TRBD1 (6 bases). V lost 7 bases to trimming and J lost 0 bases, with 14 bases between them. This CDR3 has 15 amino acids. CDR1 is LNHDA and CDR2 is SQIVND in the germline V gene (reference sequence).

This clone ranks as medium-sized. Within the sample, other DNA sequences also encode this same CDR3. The J gene is TRBJ1-6, the V gene TRBV2, with D perhaps TRBD1 (6 bases). Between the trimmed V and J ends, which lost 10 bases and 10 bases, there was a span of 23 bases. The length of the CDR3 is 15 residues. The germline V gene has CDR1 SNHLY and CDR2 FYNNEI. CDR3 sequence (DNA): TGTGCCACTACACGTTACCGGACAGATCCGTCACCCCTCCACTTT. Translation: CATTRYRTDPSPLHF.

The rearrangement links TRBV3-1 to TRBJ2-7; D possibly corresponds to TRBD2 (5 bases). The CDR3 runs 14 residues. The germline V gene encodes CDR1 LGHDT and CDR2 YNNKEL (reference sequence). The germline V and J ends were trimmed by 0 bases and 6 bases, with 12 bases remaining between them. In DNA form, the CDR3 reads TGTGCCAGCAGCCAAGATCGGGTAGCGAGCGAGCAGTACTTC. Protein: CASSQDRVASEQYF.

This chain uses TRBV5-5 with TRBJ2-3, with D unclear. CDR1 and CDR2 from the germline V gene are SGHKS and YYEKEE (reference sequence). V dropped 4 bases and J dropped 6 bases, with 9 bases sitting between them. The CDR3 is made up of 12 amino acids. The CDR3 DNA sequence: TGTGCCAGCAGCCTCAACCGTGATACGCAGTATTTT. Amino acid sequence: CASSLNRDTQYF. Filled out from reference TRBV5-5 and TRBJ2-3, the complete variable domain reads DAGVTQSPTHLIKTRGQQVTLRCSPISGHKSVSWYQQVLGQGPQFIFQYYEKEERGRGNFPDRFSARQFPNYSSELNVNALLLGDSALYLCASSLNRDTQYFGPGTRLTVL.